This TCR beta chain was identified during a study of CD8 T cells in ankylosing spondylitis. Making use of molecular barcodes, quantitative 5'-RACE generated TCR beta libraries. TCRdb reprocessed the 5' RACE reads with MiXCR, giving one entry per CDR3 protein. The sample consists of around 250,000 distinct CDR3 sequences, more than 15% of them appearing once. Study-level points and caveats: One TCR beta motif, made up of fewer than 10 highly homologous variants, appeared characteristic of ankylosing spondylitis blood.

V was clipped by 0 bases and J by 1 base, with 7 bases between them. The V gene's germline CDR1 is MNHEY and CDR2 SVGEGT. This CDR3 is 15 amino acids long. About this clonotype itself: Its antigen is unidentified.

The receptor comes from a male donor with ankylosing spondylitis or in good health (not recorded which). The sequenced material came from blood, either unsorted or a sorted T cell fraction (not recorded which). The chain is built from TRBV6-2 or TRBV6-3 and TRBJ1-5, with a weak D call TRBD1 (5 bases). The DNA of the CDR3 is TGTGCCAGCAGTTACTCGGGGGGAAGCAATCAGCCCCAGCATTTT. Translation: CASSYSGGSNQPQHF.